These T cell receptor beta chains were read from a single sample in a study of T-cell memory formation after mild COVID-19. TCRdb redid the calling of the 5' RACE reads with MiXCR, one entry per CDR3 protein. The data show 270,000 or so distinct CDR3 sequences, 16% seen once. Sequencing was carried out using PBMCs or a T cell subset sorted from them (not recorded which). Receptors originate from a man in his late teens or twenties who had mild COVID-19 (a few samples of this study predate the infection). Cell type and time point are not known. Both conserved end residues are part of each CDR3. D genes are given only for firm matches. Expanded clones are given a class, and other clones once, few, many or no size at all.

clone size,D gene,J gene,V gene,CDR3 protein,CDR3 DNA
few,-,TRBJ2-2,TRBV7-8,CASSNNDREVVAGELFF,TGTGCCAGCAGCAACAACGACAGGGAGGTAGTGGCCGGGGAGCTGTTTTTT
few,-,TRBJ2-2,TRBV5-1,CASSLLGGPTIGELFF,TGCGCCAGCAGCTTGTTGGGGGGACCTACAATCGGGGAGCTGTTTTTT
-,-,TRBJ2-5,TRBV4-3,CASSQDLFRETQYF,TGCGCCAGCAGCCAAGACCTATTTAGAGAGACCCAGTACTTC
few,-,TRBJ2-3,TRBV6-5,CASSYSIGLAVGDTQYF,TGTGCCAGCAGTTACTCGATAGGCCTAGCCGTGGGGGATACGCAGTATTTT
-,-,TRBJ2-1,TRBV20-1,CSATLEGEQFF,TGCAGTGCTACGCTGGAGGGCGAGCAGTTCTTC
-,-,TRBJ2-6,TRBV6-5,CASSLDRISGANVLTF,TGTGCCAGCAGTTTAGACAGGATCTCTGGGGCCAACGTCCTGACTTTC
few,TRBD1,TRBJ2-1,TRBV5-1,CASTSGGQGGGAEQFF,TGCGCCAGCACCTCAGGGGGACAGGGTGGAGGCGCTGAGCAGTTCTTC
-,TRBD1,TRBJ2-1,TRBV20-1,CSARAKQGWNNEQFF,TGCAGTGCTAGAGCCAAACAGGGGTGGAACAATGAGCAGTTCTTC
-,-,TRBJ1-5,TRBV1,CTSSQVGEEDSNQPQHF,TGCACCAGCAGCCAAGTTGGGGAAGAAGATAGCAATCAGCCCCAGCATTTT
-,-,TRBJ1-6,TRBV7-9,CASSLGSAVGLASPLHF,TGTGCCAGCAGCTTAGGGTCGGCAGTAGGGCTTGCCTCACCCCTCCACTTT
-,-,TRBJ2-1,TRBV7-2,CAVVVGEQFF,TGTGCCGTCGTAGTTGGTGAGCAGTTCTTC
-,TRBD1,TRBJ1-6,TRBV5-1,CASSWTGLNSPLHF,TGCGCCAGCAGCTGGACAGGGCTAAATTCACCCCTCCACTTT
few,-,TRBJ2-5,TRBV14,CASSQQLQETQYF,TGTGCCAGCAGCCAACAGCTCCAAGAGACCCAGTACTTC
-,TRBD1,TRBJ2-5,TRBV24-1,CATSGGTAETQYF,TGTGCCACCAGTGGAGGGACAGCGGAGACCCAGTACTTC
-,-,TRBJ1-4,TRBV14,CASSQGRTNEKLFF,TGTGCCAGCAGCCAAGGGAGGACTAATGAAAAACTGTTTTTT
few,-,TRBJ2-2,TRBV5-5,CASSYTNTGELFF,TGTGCCAGCAGCTACACGAACACCGGGGAGCTGTTTTTT
-,TRBD1,TRBJ2-7,TRBV6-1,CASRWETGGYEQYF,TGTGCCAGCAGATGGGAAACAGGGGGCTACGAGCAGTACTTC
-,TRBD1,TRBJ2-5,TRBV29-1,CSVEASGTAQETQYF,TGCAGCGTTGAAGCTTCCGGGACAGCACAAGAGACCCAGTACTTC
-,-,TRBJ2-7,TRBV5-1,CASSLEWASYEQYF,TGCGCCAGCAGCTTGGAATGGGCCTCCTACGAGCAGTACTTC
few,-,TRBJ2-5,TRBV12-3/TRBV12-4,CASSGLHLETQYF,TGTGCCAGCAGTGGACTACACTTAGAGACCCAGTACTTC
many,-,TRBJ2-3,TRBV5-5,CASSWDTQYF,TGTGCCAGCAGCTGGGATACGCAGTATTTT
-,-,TRBJ1-2,TRBV7-3,CASSSTVDGSSPYTF,TGTGCCAGCAGCTCGACAGTGGACGGGAGTTCTCCCTACACCTTC
-,TRBD2,TRBJ2-1,TRBV19,CASRAGLAGYNEQFF,TGTGCCAGTAGGGCGGGACTAGCGGGCTACAATGAGCAGTTCTTC
-,-,TRBJ2-3,TRBV4-1,CASSRTLYGSGTDTQYF,TGCGCCAGCAGCCGAACATTATACGGGTCCGGCACAGATACGCAGTATTTT
few,-,TRBJ2-2,TRBV12-3/TRBV12-4,CASSLFAPGELFF,TGTGCCAGCAGTTTATTTGCGCCCGGGGAGCTGTTTTTT
-,TRBD1,TRBJ2-7,TRBV19,CATRGQSSYEQYF,TGTGCCACCCGGGGACAGAGCTCCTACGAGCAGTACTTC
-,-,TRBJ1-4,TRBV7-6,CASSPQGYEKLFF,TGTGCCAGCAGCCCACAGGGTTACGAAAAACTGTTTTTT
-,-,TRBJ2-2,TRBV12-3/TRBV12-4,CASSFRVTGELFF,TGTGCCAGCAGTTTCAGGGTAACCGGGGAGCTGTTTTTT
many,TRBD2,TRBJ2-1,TRBV20-1,CSAPPGLAGFEQFF,TGCAGTGCGCCTCCGGGACTAGCGGGGTTTGAGCAGTTCTTC
-,TRBD1,TRBJ1-6,TRBV7-9,CASSLVQGVRSPLHF,TGTGCCAGCAGCTTAGTACAGGGGGTTCGGTCACCCCTCCACTTT
-,-,TRBJ2-2,TRBV6-1,CASSEVGGAGELFF,TGTGCCAGCAGTGAAGTAGGAGGAGCCGGGGAGCTGTTTTTT
-,-,TRBJ1-5,TRBV2,CASSDPGGDSQPQHF,TGTGCCAGCAGTGATCCGGGGGGAGACAGTCAGCCCCAGCATTTT
few,TRBD2,TRBJ2-2,TRBV4-1,CASSQDLGTRAGELFF,TGCGCCAGCAGCCAAGATCTTGGGACTAGGGCCGGGGAGCTGTTTTTT
many,TRBD2,TRBJ2-3,TRBV7-9,CASSFRTSEVTDTQYF,TGTGCCAGCAGCTTCCGGACTAGCGAGGTCACAGATACGCAGTATTTT
-,TRBD1,TRBJ1-2,TRBV5-5,CASSSTGANNYGYTF,TGTGCCAGCAGCTCGACAGGGGCCAATAACTATGGCTACACCTTC
-,-,TRBJ2-1,TRBV30,CAWGGGDPGNEQFF,TGTGCCTGGGGGGGGGGCGACCCCGGGAATGAGCAGTTCTTC
many,-,TRBJ2-7,TRBV6-5,CASSYSGIAVYEQYF,TGTGCCAGCAGTTACTCGGGTATAGCCGTCTACGAGCAGTACTTC
-,-,TRBJ1-1,TRBV12-3/TRBV12-4,CASSPSSGFTEAFF,TGTGCCAGCAGTCCTTCTTCAGGTTTCACTGAAGCTTTCTTT
few,TRBD1,TRBJ2-5,TRBV7-2,CASSPGQARQETQYF,TGTGCCAGCAGCCCGGGACAGGCGAGACAAGAGACCCAGTACTTC
few,TRBD2,TRBJ2-5,TRBV5-1,CASSLMGTSGKETQYF,TGCGCCAGCAGCTTGATGGGGACTAGCGGGAAAGAGACCCAGTACTTC
-,-,TRBJ2-1,TRBV7-3,CASSLGRGGNEQFF,TGTGCCAGCAGCTTAGGCAGGGGTGGCAATGAGCAGTTCTTC
-,-,TRBJ2-1,TRBV4-3,CASSQARAGEQFF,TGCGCCAGCAGCCAAGCAAGGGCAGGGGAGCAGTTCTTC
few,TRBD1,TRBJ2-6,TRBV25-1,CASSPTGTVNVLTF,TGTGCCAGCAGTCCGACCGGGACAGTCAACGTCCTGACTTTC
many,TRBD1,TRBJ2-7,TRBV6-5,CASSYNSGTGMNEQYF,TGTGCCAGCAGTTACAACTCGGGGACAGGGATGAACGAGCAGTACTTC
-,-,TRBJ1-1,TRBV7-9,CASSFGGLTEAFF,TGTGCCAGCAGCTTCGGGGGGCTGACTGAAGCTTTCTTT
-,TRBD2,TRBJ2-3,TRBV15,CATSRERGGDTQYF,TGTGCCACCAGCAGAGAGCGGGGGGGGGATACGCAGTATTTT
-,TRBD1,TRBJ2-7,TRBV6-5,CASSYMGQGGREQYF,TGTGCCAGCAGTTATATGGGACAGGGAGGGCGTGAGCAGTACTTC
few,-,TRBJ1-2,TRBV4-1,CASSQDGGPNGYTF,TGCGCCAGCAGCCAAGATGGGGGGCCGAATGGCTACACCTTC